This T cell receptor beta chain was identified in a study of T cell repertoires in cytomegalovirus infection. The wider study: Used in the study were CMV epitopes, some recently identified and HLA-C-restricted, others well-studied and HLA-B-restricted. From public TCR beta signatures came an indication of both CMV infection and matching HLA type. Study-level results: There were HLA-C-restricted CMV-specific TCR beta clonotypes dominating the ex vivo response. Carriers of CMV and the relevant HLA type were discriminated by public TCR beta frequency.

On this clonotype: Its antigen is not identified.

Germline V lookup: CDR1 SEHNR, CDR2 FQNEAQ (reference sequence). The V end was cut by 1 base, the J end by 3 bases, with 11 bases between. The CDR3 covers 15 residues. One entry per CDR3 protein, called by TCRdb with MiXCR from the reads. This table has 200,000 or so distinct CDR3 sequences, 35% to 45% appearing once. This sample comprised CD8+ T cells from cultured PBMCs, obtained from culture after CMV antigen stimulation. The source is a human donor in good health (CMV status not recorded). Some clones in this sample may be carry-over from other donors' samples. This rearrangement joins TRBV7-9 to TRBJ2-3, with TRBD2 as a possible D gene (5 bases). The CDR3 loop is CASSLVDGVTDTQYF. The CDR3 nucleotides are TGTGCCAGCAGCTTAGTCGACGGGGTGACAGATACGCAGTATTTT.